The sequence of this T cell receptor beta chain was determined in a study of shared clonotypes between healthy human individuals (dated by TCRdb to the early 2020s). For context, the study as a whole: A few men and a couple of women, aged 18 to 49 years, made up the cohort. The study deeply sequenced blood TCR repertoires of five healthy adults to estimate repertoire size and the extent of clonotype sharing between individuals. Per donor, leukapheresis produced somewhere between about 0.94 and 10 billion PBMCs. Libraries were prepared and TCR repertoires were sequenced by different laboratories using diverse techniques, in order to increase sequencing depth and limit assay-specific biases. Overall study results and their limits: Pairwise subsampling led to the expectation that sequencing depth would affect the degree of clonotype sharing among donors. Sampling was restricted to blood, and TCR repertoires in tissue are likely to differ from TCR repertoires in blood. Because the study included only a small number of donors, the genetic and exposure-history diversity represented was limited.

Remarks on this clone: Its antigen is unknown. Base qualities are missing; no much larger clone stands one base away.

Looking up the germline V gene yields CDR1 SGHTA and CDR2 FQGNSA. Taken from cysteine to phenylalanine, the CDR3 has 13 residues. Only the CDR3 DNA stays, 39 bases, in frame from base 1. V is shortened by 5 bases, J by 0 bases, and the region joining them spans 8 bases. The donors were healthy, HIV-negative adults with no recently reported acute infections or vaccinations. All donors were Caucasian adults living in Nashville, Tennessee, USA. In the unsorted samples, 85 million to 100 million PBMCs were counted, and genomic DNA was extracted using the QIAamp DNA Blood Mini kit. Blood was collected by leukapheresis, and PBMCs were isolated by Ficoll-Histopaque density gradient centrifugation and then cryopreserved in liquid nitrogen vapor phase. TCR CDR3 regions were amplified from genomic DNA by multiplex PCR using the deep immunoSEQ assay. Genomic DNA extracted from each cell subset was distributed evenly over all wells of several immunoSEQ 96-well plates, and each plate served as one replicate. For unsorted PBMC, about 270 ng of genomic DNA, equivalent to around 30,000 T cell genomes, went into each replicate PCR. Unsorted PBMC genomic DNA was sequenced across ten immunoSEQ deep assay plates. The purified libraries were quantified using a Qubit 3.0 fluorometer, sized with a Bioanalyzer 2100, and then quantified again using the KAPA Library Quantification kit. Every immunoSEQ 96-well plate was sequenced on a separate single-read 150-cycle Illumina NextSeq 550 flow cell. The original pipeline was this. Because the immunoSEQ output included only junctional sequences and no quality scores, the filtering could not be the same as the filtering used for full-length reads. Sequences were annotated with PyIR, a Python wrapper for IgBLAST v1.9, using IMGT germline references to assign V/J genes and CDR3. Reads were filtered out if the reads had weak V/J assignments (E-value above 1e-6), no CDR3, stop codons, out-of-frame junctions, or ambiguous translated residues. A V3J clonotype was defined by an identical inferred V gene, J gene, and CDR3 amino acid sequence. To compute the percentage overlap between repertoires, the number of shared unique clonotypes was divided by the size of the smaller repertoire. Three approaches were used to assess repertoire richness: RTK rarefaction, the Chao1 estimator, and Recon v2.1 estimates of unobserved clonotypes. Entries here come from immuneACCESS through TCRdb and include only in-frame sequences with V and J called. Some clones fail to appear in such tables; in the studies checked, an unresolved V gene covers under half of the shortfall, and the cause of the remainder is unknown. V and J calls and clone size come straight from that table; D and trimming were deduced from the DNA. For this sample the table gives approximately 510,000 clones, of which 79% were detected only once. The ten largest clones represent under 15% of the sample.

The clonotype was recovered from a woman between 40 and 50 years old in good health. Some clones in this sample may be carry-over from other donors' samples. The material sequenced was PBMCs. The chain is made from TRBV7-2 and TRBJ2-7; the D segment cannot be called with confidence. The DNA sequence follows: TGTGCCAGCAGCCCAATGAGCTCCTACGAGCAGTACTTC. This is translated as CASSPMSSYEQYF.